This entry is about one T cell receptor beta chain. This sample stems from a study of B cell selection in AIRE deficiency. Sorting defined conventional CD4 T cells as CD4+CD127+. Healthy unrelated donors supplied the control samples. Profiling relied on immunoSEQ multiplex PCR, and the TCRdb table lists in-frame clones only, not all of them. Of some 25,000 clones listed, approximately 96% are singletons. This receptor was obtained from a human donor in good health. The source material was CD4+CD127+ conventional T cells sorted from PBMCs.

CDR3 in DNA: TGCGCCAGCAGCCCGTCGGGAAGCAATCAGCCCCAGCATTTT. Translated: CASSPSGSNQPQHF. J is TRBJ1-5 and V is TRBV4-1; D call uncertain. The CDR3 has 14 residues. Germline CDR1 reads MGHRA; CDR2 reads YSYEKL. V was cut by 4 bases and J by 1 base, with 8 bases left in between.